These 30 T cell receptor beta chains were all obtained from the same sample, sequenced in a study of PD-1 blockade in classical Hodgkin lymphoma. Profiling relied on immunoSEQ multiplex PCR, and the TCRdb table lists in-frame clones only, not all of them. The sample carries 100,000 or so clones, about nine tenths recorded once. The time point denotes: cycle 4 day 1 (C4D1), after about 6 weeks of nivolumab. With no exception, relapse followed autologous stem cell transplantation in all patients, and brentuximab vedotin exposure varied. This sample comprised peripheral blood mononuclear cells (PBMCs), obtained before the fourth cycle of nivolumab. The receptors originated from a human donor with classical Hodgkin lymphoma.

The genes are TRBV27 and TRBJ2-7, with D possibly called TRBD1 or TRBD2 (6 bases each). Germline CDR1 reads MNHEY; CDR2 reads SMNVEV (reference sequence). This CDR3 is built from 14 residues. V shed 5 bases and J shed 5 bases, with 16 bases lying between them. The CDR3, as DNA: TGTGCCAGCAGTGGGGGGACACCCGGTCACGAGCAGTACTTC. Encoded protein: CASSGGTPGHEQYF.

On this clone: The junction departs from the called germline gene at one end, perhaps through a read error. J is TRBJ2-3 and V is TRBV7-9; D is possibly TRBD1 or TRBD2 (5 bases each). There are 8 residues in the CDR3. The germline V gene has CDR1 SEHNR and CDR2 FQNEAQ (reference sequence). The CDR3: CASSPGTF. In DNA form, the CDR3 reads TGTGCCAGCAGCCCTGGGACCTTT.

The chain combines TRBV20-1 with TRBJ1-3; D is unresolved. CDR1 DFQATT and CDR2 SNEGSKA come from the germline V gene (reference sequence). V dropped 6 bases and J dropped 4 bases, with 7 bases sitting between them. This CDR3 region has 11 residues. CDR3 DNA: TGCAGTGCCAAGTGGGGAAACACCATATATTTT. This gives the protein CSAKWGNTIYF.

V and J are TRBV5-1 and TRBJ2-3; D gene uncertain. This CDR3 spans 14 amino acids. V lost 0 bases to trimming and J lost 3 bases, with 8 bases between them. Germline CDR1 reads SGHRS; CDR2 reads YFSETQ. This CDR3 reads CASSLDFRTDTQYF. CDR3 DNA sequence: TGCGCCAGCAGCTTGGACTTTAGGACAGATACGCAGTATTTT.

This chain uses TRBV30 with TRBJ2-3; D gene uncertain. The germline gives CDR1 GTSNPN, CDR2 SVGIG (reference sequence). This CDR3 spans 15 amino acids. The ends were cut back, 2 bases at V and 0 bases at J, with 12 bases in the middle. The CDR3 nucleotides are TGTGCCTGGAGTCCGTCTACCCTTAGCACAGATACGCAGTATTTT. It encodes CAWSPSTLSTDTQYF.

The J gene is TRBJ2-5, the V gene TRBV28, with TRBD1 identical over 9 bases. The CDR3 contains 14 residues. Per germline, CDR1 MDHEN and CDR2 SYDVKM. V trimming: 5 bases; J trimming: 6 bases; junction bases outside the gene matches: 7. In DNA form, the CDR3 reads TGTGCCAGCAGTGAAACAGGGGGCAGGAAGACCCAGTACTTC. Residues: CASSETGGRKTQYF. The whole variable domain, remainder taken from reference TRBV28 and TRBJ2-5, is DVKVTQSSRYLVKRTGEKVFLECVQDMDHENMFWYRQDPGLGLRLIYFSYDVKMKEKGDIPEGYSVSREKKERFSLILESASTNQTSMYLCASSETGGRKTQYFGPGTRLLVL.

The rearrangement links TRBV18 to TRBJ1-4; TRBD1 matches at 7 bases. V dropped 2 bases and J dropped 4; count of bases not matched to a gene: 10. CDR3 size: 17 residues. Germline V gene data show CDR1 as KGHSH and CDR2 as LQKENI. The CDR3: CASSPGPPGTVNEKLFF. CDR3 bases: TGTGCCAGCTCACCAGGACCCCCAGGGACAGTTAATGAAAAACTGTTTTTT.

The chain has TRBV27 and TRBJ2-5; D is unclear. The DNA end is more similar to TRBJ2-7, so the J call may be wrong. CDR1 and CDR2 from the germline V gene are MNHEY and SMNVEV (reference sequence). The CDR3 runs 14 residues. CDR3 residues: CASSLREDFYEQYF. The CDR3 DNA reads TGTGCCAGCAGCCTCCGTGAGGATTTCTACGAGCAGTACTTC.

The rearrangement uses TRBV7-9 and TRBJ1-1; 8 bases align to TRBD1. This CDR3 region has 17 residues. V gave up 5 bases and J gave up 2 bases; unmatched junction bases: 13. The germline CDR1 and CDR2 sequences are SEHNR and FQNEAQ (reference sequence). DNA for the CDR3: TGTGCCAGCAGCCCGCGGGGACAGGACTCCCTTAACACTGAAGCTTTCTTT. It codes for CASSPRGQDSLNTEAFF.

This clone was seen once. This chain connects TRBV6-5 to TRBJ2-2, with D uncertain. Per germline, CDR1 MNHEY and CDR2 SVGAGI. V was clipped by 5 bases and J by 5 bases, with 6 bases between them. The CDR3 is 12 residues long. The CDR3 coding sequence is TGTGCCAGCAGTCCGGCTACCGGGGAGCTGTTTTTT. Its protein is CASSPATGELFF.

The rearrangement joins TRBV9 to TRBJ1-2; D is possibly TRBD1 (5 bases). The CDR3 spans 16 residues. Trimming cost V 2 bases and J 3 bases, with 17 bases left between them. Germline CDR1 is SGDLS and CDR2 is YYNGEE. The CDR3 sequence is CASSVRRDHRDYGYTF. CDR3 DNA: TGTGCCAGCAGCGTCCGCAGGGACCATCGAGACTATGGCTACACCTTC.

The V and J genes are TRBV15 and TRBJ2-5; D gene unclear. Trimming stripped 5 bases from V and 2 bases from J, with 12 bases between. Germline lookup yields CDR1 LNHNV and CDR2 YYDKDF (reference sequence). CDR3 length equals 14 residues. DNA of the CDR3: TGTGCCACCAGCGCCAATAGGGATCAAGAGACCCAGTACTTC. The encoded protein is CATSANRDQETQYF.

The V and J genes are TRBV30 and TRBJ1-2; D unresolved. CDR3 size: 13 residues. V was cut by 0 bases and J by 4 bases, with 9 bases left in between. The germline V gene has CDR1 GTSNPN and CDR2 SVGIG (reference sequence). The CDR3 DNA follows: TGTGCCTGGAGTGTATCAGGTATCTATGGCTACACCTTC. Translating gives CAWSVSGIYGYTF.

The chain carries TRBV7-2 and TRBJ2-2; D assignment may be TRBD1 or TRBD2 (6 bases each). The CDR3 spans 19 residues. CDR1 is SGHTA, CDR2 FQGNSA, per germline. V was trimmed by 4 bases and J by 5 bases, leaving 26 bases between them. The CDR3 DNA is TGTGCCAGCAGCTCCGTGGAGGGGGGTCCCCTTAAAGGAACCGGGGAGCTGTTTTTT. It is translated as CASSSVEGGPLKGTGELFF.

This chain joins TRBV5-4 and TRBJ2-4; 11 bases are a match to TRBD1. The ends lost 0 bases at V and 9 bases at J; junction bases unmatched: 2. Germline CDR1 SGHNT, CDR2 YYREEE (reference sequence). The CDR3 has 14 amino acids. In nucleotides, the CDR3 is TGTGCCAGCAGCTTGGAGGGGACAGGGGGCATTCAGTACTTC. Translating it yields CASSLEGTGGIQYF.

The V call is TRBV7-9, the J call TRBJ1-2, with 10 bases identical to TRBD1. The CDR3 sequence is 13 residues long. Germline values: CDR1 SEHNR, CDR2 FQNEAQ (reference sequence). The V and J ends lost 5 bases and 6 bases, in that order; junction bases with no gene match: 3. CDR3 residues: CASSAGTGDGYTF. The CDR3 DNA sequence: TGTGCCAGCAGCGCAGGGACAGGGGATGGCTACACCTTC.

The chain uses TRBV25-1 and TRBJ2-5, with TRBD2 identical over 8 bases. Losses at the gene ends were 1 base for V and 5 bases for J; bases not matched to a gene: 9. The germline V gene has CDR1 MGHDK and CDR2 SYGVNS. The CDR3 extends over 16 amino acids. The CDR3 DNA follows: TGTGCCAGCAGTGAATTAGGCGGGGGGATTGGGGAGACCCAGTACTTC. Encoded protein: CASSELGGGIGETQYF.

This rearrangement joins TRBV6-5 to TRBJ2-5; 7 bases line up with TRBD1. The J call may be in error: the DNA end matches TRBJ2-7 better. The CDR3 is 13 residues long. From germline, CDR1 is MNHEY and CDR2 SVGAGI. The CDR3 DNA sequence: TGTGCCACCCGTCAGGGGGTGCCCTACGAGCAGTACTTC. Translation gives CATRQGVPYEQYF.

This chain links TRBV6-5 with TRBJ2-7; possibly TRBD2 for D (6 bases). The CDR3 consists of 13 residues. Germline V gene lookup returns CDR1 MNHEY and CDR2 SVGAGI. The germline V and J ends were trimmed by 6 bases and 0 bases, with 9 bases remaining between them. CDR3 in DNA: TGTGCCAGCAGAAACGGGGGCTCCTACGAGCAGTACTTC. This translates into CASRNGGSYEQYF.

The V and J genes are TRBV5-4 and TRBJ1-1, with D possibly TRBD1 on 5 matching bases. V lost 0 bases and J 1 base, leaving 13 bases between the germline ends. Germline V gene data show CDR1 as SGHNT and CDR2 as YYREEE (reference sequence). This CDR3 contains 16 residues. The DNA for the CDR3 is TGTGCCAGCAGCTTGGCCTTCAGACAGACGAACACTGAAGCTTTCTTT. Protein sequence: CASSLAFRQTNTEAFF.

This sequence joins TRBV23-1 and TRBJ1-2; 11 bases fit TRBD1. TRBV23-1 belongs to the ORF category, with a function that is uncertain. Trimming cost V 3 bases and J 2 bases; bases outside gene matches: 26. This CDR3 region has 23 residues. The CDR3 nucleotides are TGCGCCAGCAGTCAGCCATGGGGCCAACAGAATCCGGGACAGGGGGTCCCAAACTATGGCTACACCTTC. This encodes CASSQPWGQQNPGQGVPNYGYTF.

This chain's CDR3 is CASSLGGGTGYPLSPLHF. In nucleotides, the CDR3 is TGTGCCAGCAGTTTAGGGGGGGGGACAGGGTATCCCCTCTCACCCCTCCACTTT. The rearrangement links TRBV28 to TRBJ1-6; 9 bases fit TRBD1. Germline V gene sequence: CDR1 MDHEN, CDR2 SYDVKM. This CDR3 has 18 amino acids. V lost 2 bases and J lost 10; bases outside the gene matches: 15.

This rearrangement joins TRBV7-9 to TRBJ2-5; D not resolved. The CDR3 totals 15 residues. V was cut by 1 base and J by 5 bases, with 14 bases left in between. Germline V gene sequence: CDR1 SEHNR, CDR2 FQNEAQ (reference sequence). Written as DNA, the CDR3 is TGTGCCAGCAGCTTAGGATTGGGGTTGGTGGAGACCCAGTACTTC. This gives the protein CASSLGLGLVETQYF.

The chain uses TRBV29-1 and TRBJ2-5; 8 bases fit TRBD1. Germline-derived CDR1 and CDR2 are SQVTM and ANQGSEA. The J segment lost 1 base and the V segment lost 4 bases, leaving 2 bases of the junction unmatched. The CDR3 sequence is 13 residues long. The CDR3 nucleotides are TGCAGCGTTGGAACAGGGGGCCAAGAGACCCAGTACTTC. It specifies CSVGTGGQETQYF. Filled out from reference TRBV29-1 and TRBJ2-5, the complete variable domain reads SAVISQKPSRDICQRGTSLTIQCQVDSQVTMMFWYRQQPGQSLTLIATANQGSEATYESGFVIDKFPISRPNLTFSTLTVSNMSPEDSSIYLCSVGTGGQETQYFGPGTRLLVL.

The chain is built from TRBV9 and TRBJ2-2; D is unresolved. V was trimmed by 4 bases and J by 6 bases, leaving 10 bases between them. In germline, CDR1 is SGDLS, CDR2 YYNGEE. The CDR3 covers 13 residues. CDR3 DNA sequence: TGTGCCAGCAGCCGACTTTTAGCCGGGGAGCTGTTTTTT. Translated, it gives CASSRLLAGELFF.

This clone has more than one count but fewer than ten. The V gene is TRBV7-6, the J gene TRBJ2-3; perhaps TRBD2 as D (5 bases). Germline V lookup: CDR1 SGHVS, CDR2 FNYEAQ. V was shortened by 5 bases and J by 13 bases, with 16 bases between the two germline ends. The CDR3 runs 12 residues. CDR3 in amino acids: CASSPGSLEEYF. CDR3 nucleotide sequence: TGTGCCAGCAGCCCGGGATCTTTGGAGGAGTATTTT.

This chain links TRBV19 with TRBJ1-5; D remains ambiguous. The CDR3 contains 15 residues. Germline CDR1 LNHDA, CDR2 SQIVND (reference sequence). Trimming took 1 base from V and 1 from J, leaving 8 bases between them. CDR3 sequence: CASSIGTTSNQPQHF. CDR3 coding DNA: TGTGCCAGTAGTATAGGTACGACAAGCAATCAGCCCCAGCATTTT.

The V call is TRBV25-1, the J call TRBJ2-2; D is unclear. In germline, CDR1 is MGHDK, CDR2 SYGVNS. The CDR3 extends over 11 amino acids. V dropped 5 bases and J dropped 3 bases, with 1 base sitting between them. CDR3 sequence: CASSYTGELFF. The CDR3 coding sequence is TGTGCCAGCAGTTACACCGGGGAGCTGTTTTTT.

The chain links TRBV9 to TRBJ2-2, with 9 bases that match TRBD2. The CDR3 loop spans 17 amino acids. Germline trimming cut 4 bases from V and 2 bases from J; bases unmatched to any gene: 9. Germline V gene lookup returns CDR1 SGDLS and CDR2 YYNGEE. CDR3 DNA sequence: TGTGCCAGCAGCACTCGTTCTAGCGGGGTAAACACCGGGGAGCTGTTTTTT. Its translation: CASSTRSSGVNTGELFF.

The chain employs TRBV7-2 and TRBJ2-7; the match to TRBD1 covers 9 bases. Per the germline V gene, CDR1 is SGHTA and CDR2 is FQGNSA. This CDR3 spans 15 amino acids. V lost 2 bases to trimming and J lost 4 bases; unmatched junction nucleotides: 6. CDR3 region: CASSLLGQGLYEQYF. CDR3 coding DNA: TGTGCCAGCAGCTTATTGGGACAGGGATTGTACGAGCAGTACTTC.